The clone carrying this TCR beta chain was found many times. TRAV- and TRBV-specific primers were used for first-strand cDNA, which covered alpha and beta chains. A roughly 20-cycle PCR with a constant-region primer and V-primer adapter amplified TCRs. TCRdb processed the reads anew with MiXCR; each CDR3 protein has one entry. The repertoire holds tens of thousands of distinct CDR3 sequences, with around 20% as singletons. CDR3 size: 16 residues. The germline V gene encodes CDR1 SGHAT and CDR2 FQNNGV. The V segment lost 5 bases and the J segment 3 bases; nucleotides outside the gene matches: 6. The time point was: after trial treatment. Treatment noted: LDRT plus nivolumab, ipilimumab, low-dose cyclophosphamide and aspirin (RACIN trial). These data originate in a study of low-dose radiotherapy and immunotherapy resistance in tumors. Whole-study context: Treatment of Cohort 1 consisted of 0.5 Gy per fraction every 2 weeks, adding up to 6.5 Gy.

The sequencing used PBMCs, collected after low-dose radiotherapy plus immunotherapy. The chain is built from TRBV11-2 and TRBJ2-5; 13 positions match TRBD2. The receptor comes from a female donor with ovarian cancer. DNA of the CDR3: TGTGCCAGCAGCCCTGGGACTAGCGGGATTAAAGAGACCCAGTACTTC. As protein: CASSPGTSGIKETQYF.